This T cell receptor beta chain was retrieved from a study of identifying expanded T cells in peripheral blood. The protocol was immunoSEQ multiplex PCR, while the TCRdb copy is restricted to in-frame clones and leaves out a portion. The repertoire includes tens of thousands of clones, more than 75% of them detected once, and around a fifth sits in the top ten. Notes on the study in general: Across healthy donors, higher total template counts meant significantly greater roughly 2-week count variance. Technical replicates showed roughly 1.2 changed clones; two weeks 15 to 20; four weeks 19.

During the collection period, no donor immune events like infections were recorded. The CDR3 covers 16 residues. The junction had 13 bases not matched to a gene; V was cut back by 7 bases and J by 7 bases. Germline V gives CDR1 MNHEY, CDR2 SMNVEV (reference sequence). Points on this clone: Its specificity is not known.

The chain couples TRBV27 to TRBJ2-1; 10 positions match TRBD2. The TCR sequence derives from a person between 18 and 69 years old in good health. The sample consisted of blood. The CDR3 region has the DNA TGTGCCAGCAACCCGAGGAGCGGGGGGGCTAGGAATGAGCAGTTCTTC. Residues: CASNPRSGGARNEQFF.